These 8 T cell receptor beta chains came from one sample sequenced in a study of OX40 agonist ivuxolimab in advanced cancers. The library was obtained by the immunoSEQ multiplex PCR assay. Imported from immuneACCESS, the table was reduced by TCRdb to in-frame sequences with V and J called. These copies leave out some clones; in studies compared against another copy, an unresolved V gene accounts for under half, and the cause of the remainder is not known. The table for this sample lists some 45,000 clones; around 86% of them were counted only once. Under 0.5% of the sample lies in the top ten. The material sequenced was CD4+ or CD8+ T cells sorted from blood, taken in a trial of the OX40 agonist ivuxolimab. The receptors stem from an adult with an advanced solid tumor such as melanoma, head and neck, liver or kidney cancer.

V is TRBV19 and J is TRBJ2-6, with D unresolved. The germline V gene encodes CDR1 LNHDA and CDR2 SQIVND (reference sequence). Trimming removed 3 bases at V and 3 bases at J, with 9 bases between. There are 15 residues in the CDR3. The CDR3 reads CASSIWGYGANVLTF. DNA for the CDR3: TGTGCCAGTAGTATCTGGGGATATGGGGCCAACGTCCTGACTTTC.

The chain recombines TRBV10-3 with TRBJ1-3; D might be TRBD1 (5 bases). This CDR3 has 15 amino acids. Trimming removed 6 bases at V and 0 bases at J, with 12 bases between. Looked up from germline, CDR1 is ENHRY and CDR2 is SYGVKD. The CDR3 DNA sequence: TGTGCCATCAGAGAGACAGTACTCTCTGGAAACACCATATATTTT. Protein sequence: CAIRETVLSGNTIYF.

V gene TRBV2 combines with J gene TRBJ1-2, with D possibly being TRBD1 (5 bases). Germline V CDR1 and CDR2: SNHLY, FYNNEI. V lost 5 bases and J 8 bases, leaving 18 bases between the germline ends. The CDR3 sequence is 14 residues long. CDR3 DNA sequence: TGTGCCAGCAGTTTTGGACGGAACCCAGGGGGCTACACCTTC. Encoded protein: CASSFGRNPGGYTF. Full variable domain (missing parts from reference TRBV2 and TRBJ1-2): EPEVTQTPSHQVTQMGQEVILRCVPISNHLYFYWYRQILGQKVEFLVSFYNNEISEKSEIFDDQFSVERPDGSNFTLKIRSTKLEDSAMYFCASSFGRNPGGYTFGSGTRLTVV.

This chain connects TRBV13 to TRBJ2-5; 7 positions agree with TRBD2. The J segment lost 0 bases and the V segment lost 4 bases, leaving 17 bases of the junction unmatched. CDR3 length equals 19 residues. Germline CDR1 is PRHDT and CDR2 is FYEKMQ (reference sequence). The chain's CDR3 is CASSSDSLGLVGDQETQYF. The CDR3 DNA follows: TGTGCCAGCAGCTCGGACTCTCTCGGACTAGTGGGGGACCAAGAGACCCAGTACTTC. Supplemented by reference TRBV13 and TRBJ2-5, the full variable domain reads AAGVIQSPRHLIKEKRETATLKCYPIPRHDTVYWYQQGPGQDPQFLISFYEKMQSDKGSIPDRFSAQQFSDYHSELNMSSLELGDSALYFCASSSDSLGLVGDQETQYFGPGTRLLVL.

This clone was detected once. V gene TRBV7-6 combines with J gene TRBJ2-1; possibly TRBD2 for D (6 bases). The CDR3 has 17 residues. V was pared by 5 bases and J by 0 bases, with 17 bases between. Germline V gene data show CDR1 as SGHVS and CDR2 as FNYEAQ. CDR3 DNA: TGTGCCAGCAGCACACTGGGACTTGCATCCTCCTACAATGAGCAGTTCTTC. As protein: CASSTLGLASSYNEQFF.

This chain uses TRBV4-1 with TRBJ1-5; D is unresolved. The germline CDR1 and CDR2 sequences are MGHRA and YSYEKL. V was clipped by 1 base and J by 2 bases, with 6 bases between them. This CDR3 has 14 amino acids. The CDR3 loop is CASSQVSGNQPQHF. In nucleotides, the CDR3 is TGCGCCAGCAGCCAAGTTAGTGGCAATCAGCCCCAGCATTTT.

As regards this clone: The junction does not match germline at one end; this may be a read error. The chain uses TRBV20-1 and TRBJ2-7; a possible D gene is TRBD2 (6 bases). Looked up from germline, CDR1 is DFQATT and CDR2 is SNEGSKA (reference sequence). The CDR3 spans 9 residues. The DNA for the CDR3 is TGCAGTGCCCTTGGACTAAAGGACTTC. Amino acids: CSALGLKDF.

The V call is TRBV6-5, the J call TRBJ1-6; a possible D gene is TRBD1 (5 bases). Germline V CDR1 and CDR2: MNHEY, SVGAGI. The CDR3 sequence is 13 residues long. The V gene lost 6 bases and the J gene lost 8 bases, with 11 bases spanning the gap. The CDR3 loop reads CASRGQPDSPLHF. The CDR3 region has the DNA TGTGCCAGCAGGGGGCAGCCCGATTCACCCCTCCACTTT.